Sequencing of this TCR beta chain was carried out in a study of T cells in Graves' hyperthyroidism and ophthalmopathy. Stable hyperthyroidism: no ophthalmopathy progression over 18 months of follow-up. RNA transcripts gave rise to amplified TCR beta CDR3 regions. First-round RT-PCR of the TCR CDR3 relied on the HTBI primer set. Each CDR3 protein is one row after TCRdb ran MiXCR on the multiplex PCR reads. This sample carries some 510,000 distinct CDR3 sequences, more than 45% of them seen once, and the ten largest clones take 8% to 8.5%. Findings and caveats of the study: A median around six months before onset, the model predicted ophthalmopathy. Most thyroid-expanded clonotypes above 0.001 were also found in blood.

Germline V gene data show CDR1 as SGHVT and CDR2 as SQSDAQ. Trimming took 1 base from V and 0 from J, leaving 16 bases between them. The CDR3 extends over 19 amino acids. As concerns this clonotype: Its antigen is not identified.

Sequencing was carried out using peripheral blood or thyroid tissue (not recorded which). The receptor comes from a young woman with Graves' hyperthyroidism. V is TRBV7-4 and J is TRBJ2-6; D is undetermined. CDR3 sequence (DNA): TGTGCCAGCAGCTTAGTCGCCAGGACCTTTATCTCTGGGGCCAACGTCCTGACTTTC. It is translated as CASSLVARTFISGANVLTF. Filled out from reference TRBV7-4 and TRBJ2-6, the complete variable domain reads GAGVSQSPRYKVAKRGRDVALRCDSISGHVTLYWYRQTLGQGSEVLTYSQSDAQRDKSGRPSGRFSAERPERSVSTLKIQRTEQGDSAVYLCASSLVARTFISGANVLTFGAGSRLTVL.